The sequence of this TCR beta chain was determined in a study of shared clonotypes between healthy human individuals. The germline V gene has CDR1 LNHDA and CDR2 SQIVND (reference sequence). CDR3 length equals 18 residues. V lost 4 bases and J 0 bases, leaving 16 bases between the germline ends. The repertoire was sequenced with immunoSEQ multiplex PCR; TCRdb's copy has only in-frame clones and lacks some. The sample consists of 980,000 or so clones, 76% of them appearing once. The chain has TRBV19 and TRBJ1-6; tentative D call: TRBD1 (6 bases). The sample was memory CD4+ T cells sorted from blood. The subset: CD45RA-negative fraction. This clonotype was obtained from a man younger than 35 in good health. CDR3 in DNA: TGTGCCAGTAGTACCGGACAGACGACGAGCTCCTATAATTCACCCCTCCACTTT. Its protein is CASSTGQTTSSYNSPLHF.